These T cell receptor beta chains were read from a single sample in a study of T cell responses to AZD1222 COVID-19 vaccine. The assay was immunoSEQ multiplex PCR, and TCRdb's table has in-frame clones only and misses some. Found here are about 120,000 clones, around 90% of them singletons; the top ten hold almost 5.5%. Sequenced here: peripheral blood, sampled on day 0 of AZD1222 vaccination. These receptors were obtained from an adult in good health. Both conserved end residues are part of each CDR3. Fields, in order: D gene, J gene, V gene, CDR3 DNA, CDR3 protein. The D gene is left open where the match is weak.

.,TRBJ1-4,TRBV9,TGTGCCAGCAGCCCCCATCCCGGGGTTAATGAAAAACTGTTTTTT,CASSPHPGVNEKLFF
TRBD1,TRBJ1-5,TRBV5-6,TGTGCCAGCAGCTCGACAGGGAGGAATCAGCCCCAGCATTTT,CASSSTGRNQPQHF
TRBD1,TRBJ1-2,TRBV28,TGTGCCACCACCAGACAGGGGGACAACTATGGCTACACCTTC,CATTRQGDNYGYTF
.,TRBJ1-5,TRBV10-2,TGCGCCAGCAGTGAGAAAGGGTGGGAAGATCAGCCCCAGCATTTT,CASSEKGWEDQPQHF
.,TRBJ2-5,TRBV5-1,TGCGCCAGCAGCTTAGGTCAAGAGACCCAGTACTTC,CASSLGQETQYF
.,TRBJ1-1,TRBV2,TGTGCCAGCAGTGATGGATGGATTAGGAACACTGAAGCTTTCTTT,CASSDGWIRNTEAFF
.,TRBJ2-3,TRBV20-1,TGCAGTGTTTTCAAACGAGATACGCAGTATTTT,CSVFKRDTQYF
.,TRBJ1-6,TRBV21-1,TGTGCCAGCATCAAAAAAAGGGAGGGGACATCTCATTCACCCCTCCACTTT,CASIKKREGTSHSPLHF
TRBD1,TRBJ1-2,TRBV3-1/TRBV3-2,TGTGCCAGCAGCCAGGGCGGGACAGGGCTCCGCTATGGCTACACCTTC,CASSQGGTGLRYGYTF
.,TRBJ2-5,TRBV5-1,TGCGCCAGCAGCCCCGCAGAGGCCAGCGGGACCCAGTACTTC,CASSPAEASGTQYF
.,TRBJ1-1,TRBV19,TGTGCCAGTAGTCCCCCTGGGAGCGTGAACACTGAAGCTTTCTTT,CASSPPGSVNTEAFF
.,TRBJ1-1,TRBV27,TGTGCCAGCAGTTTATCGATCCCAGGGGAGGTCACTGAAGCTTTCTTT,CASSLSIPGEVTEAFF
TRBD2,TRBJ2-7,TRBV5-4,TGTGCCAGCAGCTTGGGGGCGGGAGTTTACGAGCAGTACTTC,CASSLGAGVYEQYF
TRBD1,TRBJ1-5,TRBV28,TGTGCCAGCAGTTCCGACAGGGTGGGAGGCAATCAGCCCCAGCATTTT,CASSSDRVGGNQPQHF
.,TRBJ1-1,TRBV29-1,TGCAGCGTTGAAACGTCAGGGCGTGAAGCTTTCTTT,CSVETSGREAFF